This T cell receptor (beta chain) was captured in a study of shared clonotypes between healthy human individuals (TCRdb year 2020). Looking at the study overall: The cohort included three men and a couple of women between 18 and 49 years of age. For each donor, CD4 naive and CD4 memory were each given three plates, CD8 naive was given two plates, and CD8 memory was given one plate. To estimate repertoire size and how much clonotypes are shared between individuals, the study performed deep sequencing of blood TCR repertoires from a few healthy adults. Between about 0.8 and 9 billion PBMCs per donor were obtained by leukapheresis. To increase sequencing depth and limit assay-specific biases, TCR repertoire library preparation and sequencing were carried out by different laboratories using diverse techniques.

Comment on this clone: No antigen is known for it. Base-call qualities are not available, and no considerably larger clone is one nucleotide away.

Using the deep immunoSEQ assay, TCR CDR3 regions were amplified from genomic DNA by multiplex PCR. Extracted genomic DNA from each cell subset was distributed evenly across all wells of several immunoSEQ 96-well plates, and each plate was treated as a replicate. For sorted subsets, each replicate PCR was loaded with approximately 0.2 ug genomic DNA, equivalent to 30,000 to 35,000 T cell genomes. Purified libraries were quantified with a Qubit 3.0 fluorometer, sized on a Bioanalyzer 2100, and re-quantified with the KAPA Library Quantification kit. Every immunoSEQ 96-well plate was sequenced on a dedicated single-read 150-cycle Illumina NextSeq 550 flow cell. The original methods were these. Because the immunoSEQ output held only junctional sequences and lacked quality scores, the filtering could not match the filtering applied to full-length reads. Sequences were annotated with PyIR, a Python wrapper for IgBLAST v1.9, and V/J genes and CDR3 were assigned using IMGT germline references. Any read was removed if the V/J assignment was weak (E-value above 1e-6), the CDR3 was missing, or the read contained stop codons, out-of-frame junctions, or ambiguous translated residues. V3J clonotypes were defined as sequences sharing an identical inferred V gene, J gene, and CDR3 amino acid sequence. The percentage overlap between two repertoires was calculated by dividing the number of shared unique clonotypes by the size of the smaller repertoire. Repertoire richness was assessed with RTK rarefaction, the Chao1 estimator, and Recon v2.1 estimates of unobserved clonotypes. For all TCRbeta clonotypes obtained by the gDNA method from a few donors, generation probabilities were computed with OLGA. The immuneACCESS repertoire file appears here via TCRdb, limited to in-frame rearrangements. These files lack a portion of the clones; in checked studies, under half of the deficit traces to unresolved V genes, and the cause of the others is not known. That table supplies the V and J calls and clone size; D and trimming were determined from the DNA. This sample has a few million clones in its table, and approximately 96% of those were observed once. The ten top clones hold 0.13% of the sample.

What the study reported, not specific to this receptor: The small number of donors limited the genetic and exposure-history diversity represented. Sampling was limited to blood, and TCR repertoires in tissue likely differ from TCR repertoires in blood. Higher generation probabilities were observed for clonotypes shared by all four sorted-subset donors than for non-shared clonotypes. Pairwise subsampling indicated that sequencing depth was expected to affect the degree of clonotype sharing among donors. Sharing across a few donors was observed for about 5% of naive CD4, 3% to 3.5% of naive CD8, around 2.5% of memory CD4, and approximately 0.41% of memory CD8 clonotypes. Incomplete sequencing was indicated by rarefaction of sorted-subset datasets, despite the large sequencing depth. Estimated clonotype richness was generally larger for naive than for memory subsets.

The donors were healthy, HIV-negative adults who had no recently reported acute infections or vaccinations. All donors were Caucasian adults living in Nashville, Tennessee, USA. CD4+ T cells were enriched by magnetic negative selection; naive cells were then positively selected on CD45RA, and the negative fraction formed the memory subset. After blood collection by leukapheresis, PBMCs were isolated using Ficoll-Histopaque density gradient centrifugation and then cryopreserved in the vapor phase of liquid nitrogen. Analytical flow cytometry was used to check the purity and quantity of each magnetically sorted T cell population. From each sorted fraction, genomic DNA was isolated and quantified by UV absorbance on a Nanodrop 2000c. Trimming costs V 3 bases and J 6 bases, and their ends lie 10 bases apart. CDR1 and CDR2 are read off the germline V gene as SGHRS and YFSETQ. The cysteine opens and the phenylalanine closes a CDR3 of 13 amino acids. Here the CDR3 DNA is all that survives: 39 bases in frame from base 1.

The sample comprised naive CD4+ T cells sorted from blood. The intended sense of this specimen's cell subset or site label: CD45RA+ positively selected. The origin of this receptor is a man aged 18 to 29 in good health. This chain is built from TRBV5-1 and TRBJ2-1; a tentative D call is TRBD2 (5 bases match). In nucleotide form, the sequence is TGCGCCAGCAGCTGGGAGTGGAGCAATGAGCAGTTCTTC. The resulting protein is CASSWEWSNEQFF. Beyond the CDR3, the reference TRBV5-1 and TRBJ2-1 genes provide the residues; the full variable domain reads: KAGVTQTPRYLIKTRGQQVTLSCSPISGHRSVSWYQQTPGQGLQFLFEYFSETQRNKGNFPGRFSGRQFSNSRSEMNVSTLELGDSALYLCASSWEWSNEQFFGPGTRLTVL.